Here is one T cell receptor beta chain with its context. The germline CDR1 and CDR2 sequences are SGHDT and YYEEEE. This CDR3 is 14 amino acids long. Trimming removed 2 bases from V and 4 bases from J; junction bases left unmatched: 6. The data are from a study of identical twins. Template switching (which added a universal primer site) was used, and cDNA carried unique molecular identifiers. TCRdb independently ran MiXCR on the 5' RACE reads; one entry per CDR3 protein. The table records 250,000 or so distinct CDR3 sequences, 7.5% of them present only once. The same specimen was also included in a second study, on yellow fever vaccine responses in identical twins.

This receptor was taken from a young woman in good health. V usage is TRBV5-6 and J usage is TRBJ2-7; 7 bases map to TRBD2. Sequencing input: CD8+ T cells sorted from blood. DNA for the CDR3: TGTGCCAGCAGCTTAATCGGGGAGGGGTACGAGCAGTACTTC. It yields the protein CASSLIGEGYEQYF. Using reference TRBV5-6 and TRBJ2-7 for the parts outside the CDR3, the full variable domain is DAGVTQSPTHLIKTRGQQVTLRCSPKSGHDTVSWYQQALGQGPQFIFQYYEEEERQRGNFPDRFSGHQFPNYSSELNVNALLLGDSALYLCASSLIGEGYEQYFGPGTRLTVT.